The sequence of this TCR beta chain was determined in a study of neurological immune-mediated disorders. General study points: None of the CDR3 amino acid sequences of expanded clones recurred across subjects, suggesting private repertoires in all groups.

The CDR3 contains 14 residues. Germline loops: CDR1 SGHDT, CDR2 YYEEEE. Trimming cost V 3 bases and J 9 bases; bases outside gene matches: 6. TCRdb ran MiXCR on the 5' RACE reads and lists one entry per CDR3 protein. The sample lists tens of thousands of distinct CDR3 sequences; roughly 4.8% were seen once. This clonotype was observed a single time. Its antigen is unknown. The specimen sequenced was PBMCs. The chain combines TRBV5-6 with TRBJ1-6, with 7 bases aligning to TRBD1. This TCR was sampled from a woman in her thirties with multiple sclerosis. The CDR3 sequence is CASSYRGKISPLHF. The CDR3 DNA sequence: TGTGCCAGCAGCTACAGGGGTAAAATTTCACCCCTCCACTTT. The whole variable domain, filled in from reference TRBV5-6 and TRBJ1-6, reads DAGVTQSPTHLIKTRGQQVTLRCSPKSGHDTVSWYQQALGQGPQFIFQYYEEEERQRGNFPDRFSGHQFPNYSSELNVNALLLGDSALYLCASSYRGKISPLHFGNGTRLTVT.